This section outlines one T cell receptor beta chain sequence together with its context. Measured with immunoSEQ multiplex PCR; TCRdb has only the in-frame clones, and not every one. This table has 40,000 to 50,000 clones, 75% to 90% appearing once. These data originate in a study of radiotherapy plus CTLA-4 blockade in lung cancer. Germline loops: CDR1 SGHTS, CDR2 YDEGEE. The CDR3 loop spans 15 amino acids. V trimming: 0 bases; J trimming: 1 base; junction bases outside the gene matches: 0. This clonotype was obtained from a human donor with non-small cell lung cancer who had stable disease on radiotherapy plus ipilimumab. Sample: peripheral blood, taken from a patient treated with radiotherapy plus ipilimumab. The chain has TRBV5-8 and TRBJ2-4, with 8 bases matching TRBD1. This CDR3 is CASSLGQGAKNIQYF. Written as DNA, the CDR3 is TGTGCCAGCAGCTTGGGACAGGGGGCCAAAAACATTCAGTACTTC.